A single sample is the source of the 6 T cell receptor beta chains below, sequenced in a study of blood T cells in healthy people across ages. A J-beta primer mix and a sample-barcoded 5' primer were used in a second PCR of about 6 to 12 cycles. TCRdb reprocessed the 5' RACE reads with MiXCR, giving one entry per CDR3 protein. Of 1.6 million or so distinct CDR3 sequences in the sample, roughly 32% are singletons; the top ten hold 11%. Sequencing was carried out using blood. These receptors came from a woman younger than 45 in good health.

The gene calls are TRBV20-1 and TRBJ2-1, with TRBD2 matching 10 bases. This CDR3 has 14 amino acids. Germline lookup yields CDR1 DFQATT and CDR2 SNEGSKA (reference sequence). Trimming cost V 5 bases and J 8 bases; bases outside gene matches: 9. The CDR3 DNA reads TGCAGTGCTCGACCCGGGACTAGCGTCTATGAGCAGTTCTTC. It yields the protein CSARPGTSVYEQFF.

The sample holds a few counts of this clonotype. V gene TRBV5-1 combines with J gene TRBJ2-3; D call uncertain. Deletions cut 0 bases from V and 0 bases from J, with 11 bases between. CDR3 length equals 16 residues. Germline V gene data show CDR1 as SGHRS and CDR2 as YFSETQ. For the CDR3, the DNA is TGCGCCAGCAGCTTGGATCAGCGTCTAAGCACAGATACGCAGTATTTT. Translation gives CASSLDQRLSTDTQYF.

Points on this clonotype: Just one base apart from a much larger clone, this may be a read error. V and J are TRBV2 and TRBJ2-5; 8 bases are shared with TRBD1. CDR1 is SNHLY and CDR2 is FYNNEI in the germline V gene. The CDR3 sequence is 12 residues long. The CDR3 is CATGQGREIQYF. The CDR3 nucleotides read TGTGCCACCGGACAGGGCAGAGAGATCCAGTACTTC.

This clonotype was seen a handful of times. This rearrangement joins TRBV7-8 to TRBJ2-3, with 9 bases fitting TRBD1. The CDR3 extends over 18 amino acids. From germline, CDR1 is SGHVS and CDR2 FQNEAQ. The V and J ends lost 1 base and 3 bases, in that order; junction bases with no gene match: 11. CDR3 DNA sequence: TGTGCCAGCAGCTTAGGGGAATACGTGGGACAGGGAACAGATACGCAGTATTTT. Translated: CASSLGEYVGQGTDTQYF.

This clonotype turned up a few times. V and J are TRBV4-1 and TRBJ2-7; 8 nucleotides line up with TRBD2. CDR1 is MGHRA, CDR2 YSYEKL, per germline. This CDR3 comprises 16 residues. Losses at the gene ends were 3 bases for V and 2 bases for J; bases not matched to a gene: 9. In DNA, the CDR3 is TGCGCCAGCAGCCAGGACCGGGGGGGGACCCCCTACGAGCAGTACTTC. Translating gives CASSQDRGGTPYEQYF.

The chain employs TRBV27 and TRBJ2-3; tentatively, D is TRBD2 (5 bases). The CDR3 extends over 9 amino acids. Looked up from germline, CDR1 is MNHEY and CDR2 is SMNVEV (reference sequence). CDR3 loop: CTREDTQYF. The CDR3 DNA reads TGTACCCGGGAAGATACGCAGTATTTT.